This TCR beta chain was found in a study of T cell changes during pregnancy in multiple sclerosis. V dropped 8 bases and J dropped 12; count of bases not matched to a gene: 11. The CDR3 is made up of 14 amino acids. Looked up from germline, CDR1 is LNHNV and CDR2 is YYDKDF (reference sequence). Sequencing was performed with immunoSEQ multiplex PCR; in TCRdb, only in-frame clones are kept and a portion is missing. The sample carries 73,000 or so clones, about 90% recorded once. This chain joins TRBV15 and TRBJ2-1, with 12 bases that match TRBD1. Specimen: peripheral blood, collected in the second trimester of pregnancy. The receptor was derived from a female donor with multiple sclerosis, enrolled in a pregnancy study. Written as DNA, the CDR3 is TGTGCCACCGAAAGGGACAGGGGGCTTTTTGGGCAGTTCTTC. It encodes CATERDRGLFGQFF.